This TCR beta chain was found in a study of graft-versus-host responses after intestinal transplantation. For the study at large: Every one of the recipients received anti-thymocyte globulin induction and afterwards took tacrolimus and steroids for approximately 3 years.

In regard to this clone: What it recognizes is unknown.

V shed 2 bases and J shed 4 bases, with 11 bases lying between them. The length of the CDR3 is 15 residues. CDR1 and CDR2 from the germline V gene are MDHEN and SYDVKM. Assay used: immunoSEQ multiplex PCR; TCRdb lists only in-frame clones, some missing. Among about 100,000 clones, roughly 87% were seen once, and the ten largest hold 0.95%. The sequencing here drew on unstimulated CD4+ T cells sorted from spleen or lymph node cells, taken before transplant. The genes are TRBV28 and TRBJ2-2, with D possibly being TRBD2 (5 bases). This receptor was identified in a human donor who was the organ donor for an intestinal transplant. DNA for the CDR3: TGTGCCAGCAGTTTAAGTCGGGGAAGCACCGGGGAGCTGTTTTTT. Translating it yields CASSLSRGSTGELFF.